A single sample is the source of the 2 T cell receptor beta chains below, sequenced in a study of beta chain features in type 1 diabetes. Study conclusions and caveats: Moderate yet significant TCRB CDR3 shortening was seen in Type 1 diabetes patients in all four CD4+ subsets.

Reverse transcription of all isolated RNA meant that expressed TCRB transcripts were sequenced. Libraries were prepared by immunoSEQ multiplex PCR; TCRdb keeps only in-frame clonotypes and omits some of them. Among over 650,000 clones listed, about 14% were seen once. No antigen has been assigned to these receptors. The sequencing input was naive CD4+ T cells from blood. The source of these receptors is a man younger than 30 with type 1 diabetes.

In its sample, this clone was seen a few times. This chain joins TRBV7-2 and TRBJ2-5; the D gene could be TRBD1 or TRBD2 (5 bases each). Deletions cut 5 bases from V and 5 bases from J, with 18 bases between. The CDR3 extends over 15 amino acids. Germline V gene lookup returns CDR1 SGHTA and CDR2 FQGNSA. The CDR3 here is CASSPGTVAWETQYF. The CDR3 DNA is TGTGCCAGCAGCCCGGGGACGGTGGCGTGGGAGACCCAGTACTTC.

The V call is TRBV19, the J call TRBJ1-2, with D perhaps TRBD1 (5 bases). The CDR3 extends over 14 amino acids. The germline CDR1 and CDR2 sequences are LNHDA and SQIVND (reference sequence). V was cut by 6 bases and J by 5 bases, with 16 bases left in between. The CDR3 region is CASSRRDVRYGYTF. The CDR3 nucleotides are TGTGCCAGTAGCCGCCGGGACGTTAGATATGGCTACACCTTC.